The clone carrying this TCR beta chain was detected only a few times. Its antigen remains unknown. This specimen comes from a study of post-analysis software for immune sequencing data. Study-wide findings and caveats: About five TRBV segments were more frequent in patients than controls; TRBV5-6, TRBV5-1 and TRBV20-1 belonged to this group.

CDR3 length equals 16 residues. Germline lookup yields CDR1 SEHNR and CDR2 FQNEAQ (reference sequence). V lost 6 bases to trimming and J lost 8 bases; unmatched junction nucleotides: 11. cDNA libraries for TCR beta contained unique molecular identifiers. TCRdb re-analysed the PCR reads in MiXCR, keeping a single row per CDR3 protein. Of fewer than 850,000 distinct CDR3 sequences in the sample, roughly 27% were seen once. The material sequenced was blood. V and J are TRBV7-9 and TRBJ1-6; 9 nucleotides line up with TRBD1. This TCR came from a girl aged 10 to 17 with multiple sclerosis. DNA for the CDR3: TGTGCCAGCAGTCCTAAGGACAGGGGAATGGATTCACCCCTCCACTTT. This translates into CASSPKDRGMDSPLHF.